The clone carrying this T cell receptor beta chain ranks as medium-sized in terms of frequency. Antigen: not known. The data derive from a study of T cell clusters in autoimmune cytopenias. The study, taken as a whole, reports: Compared with active autoimmune hepatitis patients, healthy donors showed about 2.7-fold more exclusive TRB clusters. Physiological T cell clusters of healthy donors were apparently absent in primary autoimmune cytopenia patients. The T cell clusters came from computational analysis alone and lack functional validation.

One tube held mixed TRB-A and TRB-B primer pools for touch-down PCR. TCRdb reprocessed the multiplex PCR reads and stores each CDR3 protein as one record, lacking DNA. The sample data list thousands of distinct CDR3 sequences. TRB was amplified from 250 ng of peripheral blood genomic DNA per sample. This CDR3 is 18 amino acids long. Germline V gene lookup returns CDR1 MDHEN and CDR2 SYDVKM. Sequenced: peripheral blood. The TCR sequence derives from a human donor with an autoimmune cytopenia or autoimmune hepatitis (not recorded which). The chain carries TRBV28 and TRBJ2-3; with no DNA, the TCRdb D assignment of TRBD2 cannot be verified. Here the CDR3 reads CASSPLLRQTSGGDTQYF.